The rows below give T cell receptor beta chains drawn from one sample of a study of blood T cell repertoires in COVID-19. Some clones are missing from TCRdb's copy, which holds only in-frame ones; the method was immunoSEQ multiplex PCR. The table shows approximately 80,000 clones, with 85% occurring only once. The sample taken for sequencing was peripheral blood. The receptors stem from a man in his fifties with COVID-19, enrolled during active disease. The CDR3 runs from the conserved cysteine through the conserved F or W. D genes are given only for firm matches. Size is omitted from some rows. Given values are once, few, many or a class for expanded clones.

CDR3 DNA: TGTGCCAGCAGAGTCCGACTAGCAGCCTACGAGCAGTACTTC; CDR3 protein: CASRVRLAAYEQYF; clone size: .; D gene: TRBD2; J gene: TRBJ2-7; V gene: TRBV2
CDR3 DNA: TGTGCCTGGACGCAACTAGCGGGAGGGCGAGCCGGGGAGCTGTTTTTT; CDR3 protein: CAWTQLAGGRAGELFF; clone size: .; D gene: TRBD2; J gene: TRBJ2-2; V gene: TRBV30
CDR3 DNA: TGTGCCAGCAGCGCGGGAGTCTTTGGGGCCAACGTCCTGACTTTC; CDR3 protein: CASSAGVFGANVLTF; clone size: .; D gene: .; J gene: TRBJ2-6; V gene: TRBV9
CDR3 DNA: TGTGCCAGCAGTTCGATGACAGGGGGCAATAGCAATCAGCCCCAGCATTTT; CDR3 protein: CASSSMTGGNSNQPQHF; clone size: .; D gene: TRBD1; J gene: TRBJ1-5; V gene: TRBV28
CDR3 DNA: TGTGCCAGCAGCCAAGTCTCACAGGGAAGAATTAGAGGCTACACCTTC; CDR3 protein: CASSQVSQGRIRGYTF; clone size: .; D gene: .; J gene: TRBJ1-2; V gene: TRBV14
CDR3 DNA: TGCGCCAGCAGCCAAGATAATAGTCTAGCGGGAGTCAACGAGCAGTACTTC; CDR3 protein: CASSQDNSLAGVNEQYF; clone size: .; D gene: TRBD2; J gene: TRBJ2-7; V gene: TRBV4-1
CDR3 DNA: TGCGCCAGCAGCTTGGAGGCTAGCGGGTACTACGAGCAGTACTTC; CDR3 protein: CASSLEASGYYEQYF; clone size: .; D gene: TRBD2; J gene: TRBJ2-7; V gene: TRBV5-1
CDR3 DNA: TGCGCCAGCAGCCGCGACCGGACAGCAATCTATGGCTACACCTTC; CDR3 protein: CASSRDRTAIYGYTF; clone size: .; D gene: .; J gene: TRBJ1-2; V gene: TRBV4-1
CDR3 DNA: TGTGCCTGGAGTGTTGGGGGGACGGTCGGTAACACCATATATTTT; CDR3 protein: CAWSVGGTVGNTIYF; clone size: .; D gene: .; J gene: TRBJ1-3; V gene: TRBV30
CDR3 DNA: TGTGCCAGCTCACCATCCTTACTGACAGGGCAGGACACTGAAGCTTTCTTT; CDR3 protein: CASSPSLLTGQDTEAFF; clone size: .; D gene: TRBD1; J gene: TRBJ1-1; V gene: TRBV18
CDR3 DNA: TGTGCCAGCAGCTTAGGACTAGCGGGAGAGGGAGAGACCCAGTACTTC; CDR3 protein: CASSLGLAGEGETQYF; clone size: .; D gene: TRBD2; J gene: TRBJ2-5; V gene: TRBV7-6
CDR3 DNA: TGTGCCAGCAGTTTGCAGGGGGCCTACGAGCAGTACTTC; CDR3 protein: CASSLQGAYEQYF; clone size: .; D gene: TRBD1; J gene: TRBJ2-7; V gene: TRBV12-3/TRBV12-4
CDR3 DNA: TGTGCCAGCTCATCACTGACAGGGGGCTCTAATGAAAAACTGTTTTTT; CDR3 protein: CASSSLTGGSNEKLFF; clone size: once; D gene: TRBD1; J gene: TRBJ1-4; V gene: TRBV18
CDR3 DNA: TGTGCCAGCAGCTTGGGGGTAGCGGGAGTGTACAATGAGCAGTTCTTC; CDR3 protein: CASSLGVAGVYNEQFF; clone size: .; D gene: TRBD2; J gene: TRBJ2-1; V gene: TRBV5-5
CDR3 DNA: TGTGCCTGGAACACCTATCCCGGGGCTGAAGCTTTCTTT; CDR3 protein: CAWNTYPGAEAFF; clone size: .; D gene: .; J gene: TRBJ1-1; V gene: TRBV30
CDR3 DNA: TGTGCCAGCAGCCAAGGGCTAGCGGGTTACCAAGAGACCCAGTACTTC; CDR3 protein: CASSQGLAGYQETQYF; clone size: .; D gene: TRBD2; J gene: TRBJ2-5; V gene: TRBV14
CDR3 DNA: TGTGCCAGCAGCCGCAGGGGGAATGGCGAGCAGTACTTC; CDR3 protein: CASSRRGNGEQYF; clone size: .; D gene: TRBD1; J gene: TRBJ2-7; V gene: TRBV3-1/TRBV3-2
CDR3 DNA: TGCGCCAGCAGTGATGGGACAGAGTATCAGCCCCAGCATTTT; CDR3 protein: CASSDGTEYQPQHF; clone size: .; D gene: TRBD1; J gene: TRBJ1-5; V gene: TRBV10-2
CDR3 DNA: TGTGCCACTTCAAGACGCGGGGTGGGGTCCTACGAGCAGTACTTC; CDR3 protein: CATSRRGVGSYEQYF; clone size: .; D gene: .; J gene: TRBJ2-7; V gene: TRBV11-2
CDR3 DNA: TGTGCCACTGCAGGGTACCCACCAAGTCAGCCCCAGCATTTT; CDR3 protein: CATAGYPPSQPQHF; clone size: .; D gene: .; J gene: TRBJ1-5; V gene: TRBV19
CDR3 DNA: TGTGCCAGCAGCGTAGCCCAGAACCATAATTCACCCCTCCACTTT; CDR3 protein: CASSVAQNHNSPLHF; clone size: .; D gene: .; J gene: TRBJ1-6; V gene: TRBV9
CDR3 DNA: TGTGCCAGCAGCCAACAGGAATATGGCTACACCTTC; CDR3 protein: CASSQQEYGYTF; clone size: .; D gene: .; J gene: TRBJ1-2; V gene: TRBV3-1/TRBV3-2
CDR3 DNA: TGTGCCACGGCCGACGGGACAGGGTACACCGGGGAGCTGTTTTTT; CDR3 protein: CATADGTGYTGELFF; clone size: once; D gene: TRBD1; J gene: TRBJ2-2; V gene: TRBV24-1
CDR3 DNA: TGTGCCAGCAGTTGGCAGGGGGGCGGTGAGCAGTTCTTC; CDR3 protein: CASSWQGGGEQFF; clone size: .; D gene: .; J gene: TRBJ2-1; V gene: TRBV6-5
CDR3 DNA: TGTGCCAGCAGCTTAGCGGCAGGGGTCGATGAGCAGTTCTTC; CDR3 protein: CASSLAAGVDEQFF; clone size: once; D gene: .; J gene: TRBJ2-1; V gene: TRBV7-9
CDR3 DNA: TGTGCCAGCAGCCAAGGCAGGGGTGGCCAGCCCCAGCATTTT; CDR3 protein: CASSQGRGGQPQHF; clone size: .; D gene: .; J gene: TRBJ1-5; V gene: TRBV3-1/TRBV3-2
CDR3 DNA: TGTGCCAGCAGCCAAGACCGGGGAAGCTCCTACAATGAGCAGTTCTTC; CDR3 protein: CASSQDRGSSYNEQFF; clone size: once; D gene: .; J gene: TRBJ2-1; V gene: TRBV14
CDR3 DNA: TGTGCCAGCAGCGCACAGGGAAATCAGCCCCAGCATTTT; CDR3 protein: CASSAQGNQPQHF; clone size: .; D gene: .; J gene: TRBJ1-5; V gene: TRBV9
CDR3 DNA: TGTGCCACCAGCAGAGACGGGGAGGTGAGAGAGACCCAGTACTTC; CDR3 protein: CATSRDGEVRETQYF; clone size: .; D gene: .; J gene: TRBJ2-5; V gene: TRBV15